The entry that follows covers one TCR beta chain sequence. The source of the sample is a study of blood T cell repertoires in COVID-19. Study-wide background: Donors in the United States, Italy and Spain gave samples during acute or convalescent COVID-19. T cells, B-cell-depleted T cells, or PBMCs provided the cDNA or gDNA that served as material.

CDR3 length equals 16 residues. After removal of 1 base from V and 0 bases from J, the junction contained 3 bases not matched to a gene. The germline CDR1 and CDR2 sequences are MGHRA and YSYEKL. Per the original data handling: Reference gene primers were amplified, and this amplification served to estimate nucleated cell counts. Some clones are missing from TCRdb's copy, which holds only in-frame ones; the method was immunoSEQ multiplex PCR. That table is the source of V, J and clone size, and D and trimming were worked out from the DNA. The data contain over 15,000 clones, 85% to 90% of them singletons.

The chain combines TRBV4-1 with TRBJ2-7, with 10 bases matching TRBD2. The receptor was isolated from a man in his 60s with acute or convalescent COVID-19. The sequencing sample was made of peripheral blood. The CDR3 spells CASSQAGLAVSYEQYF. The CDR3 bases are TGCGCCAGCAGCCAAGCTGGACTAGCGGTCTCCTACGAGCAGTACTTC.